The clone carrying this T cell receptor (beta chain) appeared a few times. Its antigen remains unidentified. This specimen comes from a study of T cell responses to AZD1222 COVID-19 vaccine. Study-level points and caveats: Following two doses of AZD1222, Spike-specific TCR breadth and depth rose. Clonal diversity may have been underestimated in mostly white British donors. Spike as a whole was targeted by vaccine-associated CD4 TCRs, dominant at 160-218 and 743-854.

Profiling relied on immunoSEQ multiplex PCR, and the TCRdb table lists in-frame clones only, not all of them. Of approximately 150,000 clones detected, roughly nine tenths appear once; the ten largest clones hold 1.9%. Between the trimmed V and J ends, which lost 2 bases and 8 bases, there was a span of 6 bases. The V gene's germline CDR1 is KGHSH and CDR2 LQKENI. The CDR3 contains 11 residues. This TCR was recovered from an adult in good health. The chain carries TRBV18 and TRBJ1-2, with unresolved D. The sequenced sample was peripheral blood, obtained on day 0 of AZD1222 vaccination. CDR3 residues: CASSPGEGYTF. As DNA, the CDR3 is TGTGCCAGCTCACCAGGGGAGGGCTACACCTTC. Full variable domain (outside the CDR3, taken from reference TRBV18 and TRBJ1-2): NAGVMQNPRHLVRRRGQEARLRCSPMKGHSHVYWYRQLPEEGLKFMVYLQKENIIDESGMPKERFSAEFPKEGPSILRIQQVVRGDSAAYFCASSPGEGYTFGSGTRLTVV.